The entry below describes one T cell receptor (beta chain). No antigen is known for it. The entry originates in a study of OX40 agonist ivuxolimab in advanced cancers. V lost 2 bases, J lost 6 bases, and 15 bases lay in between. This CDR3 region has 15 residues. Germline assignment: CDR1 SGHTA and CDR2 FQGTGA. Blood got drawn at baseline, again on cycle 4 day 1, and then on cycle 7 day 1. Study-level findings and limits: Patients with a partial response at 0.1-3.0 mg/kg had among the lowest clonal expansion. The CD4+ and CD8+ T cells in the blood had expanded clonally by week 6 at 0.1 to 3.0 mg/kg.

Generated by immunoSEQ multiplex PCR, the TCRdb table keeps only in-frame clones and is missing some. The repertoire holds some 96,000 clones, with 85% to 95% as singletons. The genes are TRBV7-3 and TRBJ2-3, with a weak D call TRBD1 (6 bases). Sequences were derived from CD4+ or CD8+ T cells sorted from blood, sampled in a trial of the OX40 agonist ivuxolimab. The TCR was taken from an adult with an advanced solid tumor such as melanoma, head and neck, liver or kidney cancer. The CDR3 protein is CASSLPGQLADTQYF. The CDR3 DNA reads TGTGCCAGCAGCTTACCTGGACAGCTCGCGGATACGCAGTATTTT.